The 17 T cell receptor beta chains reported below all come from one sample, sequenced in a study of T-cell reconstitution after alpha-beta-depleted transplantation in children. This sample's TCRbeta library carried unique molecular identifier barcodes. One entry per CDR3 protein results from TCRdb running MiXCR on the PCR reads. The table lists some 43,000 distinct CDR3 sequences, around 8.8% of them singletons. The source was PBMCs, mostly from graft donor cells, collected 60 days after TCRalphabeta/CD19-depleted stem cell transplant. These TCRs come from a male patient aged 2-15 years who had a stem cell transplant for chronic granulomatous disease, so the T cells may come from the graft donor.

There are many counts of this clonotype. The chain carries TRBV4-1 and TRBJ2-5, with TRBD2 identical over 11 bases. Germline CDR1 and CDR2: MGHRA and YSYEKL. This CDR3 contains 16 residues. V shed 4 bases, J shed 4 bases, and the junction held 8 bases outside the gene matches. CDR3 in DNA: TGCGCCAGCAGCCCGATGAGACTAGCGGGAATAGAGACCCAGTACTTC. It codes for CASSPMRLAGIETQYF.

This clonotype has ten or more counts. The gene calls are TRBV14 and TRBJ1-1; D uncertain. The CDR3 is 16 amino acids. The V end was cut by 1 base, the J end by 4 bases, with 16 bases between. Per germline, CDR1 SGHDN and CDR2 FVKESK. CDR3 amino acids: CASSQVTSWVGTEAFF. The CDR3 nucleotides read TGTGCCAGCAGCCAAGTAACCTCGTGGGTTGGCACTGAAGCTTTCTTT.

This clonotype was recorded at least ten times. This chain uses TRBV5-1 with TRBJ1-1, with 7 bases fitting TRBD1. The germline V gene has CDR1 SGHRS and CDR2 YFSETQ. The CDR3 is made up of 14 amino acids. The V and J ends lost 5 bases and 5 bases, in that order; junction bases with no gene match: 9. CDR3 DNA sequence: TGCGCCAGCAGAAAACAGGGGAAGGGGACTGAAGCTTTCTTT. Its protein product is CASRKQGKGTEAFF.

CDR3 in DNA: TGTGCCAGCTCACCACTTGACATCTACAATGAGCAGTTCTTC. Protein sequence: CASSPLDIYNEQFF. The V call is TRBV18, the J call TRBJ2-1, with D unresolved. Germline CDR1 reads KGHSH; CDR2 reads LQKENI. Trimming pared 1 base from V and 3 bases from J, leaving 7 bases between. CDR3 length: 14 amino acids.

In this sample, this clonotype turned up many times. V is TRBV12-3 or TRBV12-4 and J is TRBJ1-2; unclear D gene. CDR3 length: 12 residues. Trimming stripped 5 bases from V and 8 bases from J, with 12 bases between. This chain's CDR3 is CASSRMEGGYTF. As DNA, the CDR3 is TGTGCCAGCAGTCGCATGGAAGGGGGCTACACCTTC.

The sample holds many counts of this clonotype. The rearrangement uses TRBV21-1 and TRBJ2-7; TRBD2, as called in the table, went unchecked against the DNA. TRBV21-1 is a known pseudogene. There are 14 residues in the CDR3. CDR3 sequence: CASSGLAGGGEQYF. The CDR3 DNA reads as TGTGCCAGCAGCGGGCTAGCGGGAGGAGGCGAGCAGTACTTC.

This clonotype was found a few times. V and J are TRBV4-2 and TRBJ2-7, with D uncertain. V lost 6 bases, J lost 1 base, and 10 bases lay in between. The CDR3 is 13 amino acids. Germline V gene data show CDR1 as LGHNA and CDR2 as YNFKEQ. The CDR3 sequence: CASSQWISYEQYF. Written as DNA, the CDR3 is TGTGCCAGCAGTCAATGGATTTCCTACGAGCAGTACTTC.

The chain couples TRBV5-1 to TRBJ2-7; D is possibly TRBD2 (5 bases). Looked up from germline, CDR1 is SGHRS and CDR2 is YFSETQ. CDR3 length equals 14 residues. Trimming stripped 0 bases from V and 6 bases from J, with 13 bases between. The CDR3 loop is CASSLADGRAEQYF. In DNA, the CDR3 is TGCGCCAGCAGCTTGGCGGACGGGCGGGCCGAGCAGTACTTC. The whole variable domain, filled in from reference TRBV5-1 and TRBJ2-7, reads KAGVTQTPRYLIKTRGQQVTLSCSPISGHRSVSWYQQTPGQGLQFLFEYFSETQRNKGNFPGRFSGRQFSNSRSEMNVSTLELGDSALYLCASSLADGRAEQYFGPGTRLTVT.

This clonotype was picked up many times. The genes are TRBV5-4 and TRBJ2-5; TRBD2 matches 13 bases. The J segment lost 4 bases and the V segment lost 3 bases, leaving 6 bases of the junction unmatched. Germline V gene data show CDR1 as SGHNT and CDR2 as YYREEE (reference sequence). CDR3 length: 16 residues. In nucleotides, the CDR3 is TGTGCCAGCAGCTGGACTAGCGGGAGTCTGGCAGAGACCCAGTACTTC. Translation gives CASSWTSGSLAETQYF.

In this sample, this clonotype turned up many times. The CDR3 sequence is CASSLAHSVSGETQYF. The CDR3 region has the DNA TGCGCCAGCAGCTTGGCCCATAGTGTGTCAGGAGAGACCCAGTACTTC. The chain uses TRBV5-1 and TRBJ2-5, with unresolved D. Per germline, CDR1 SGHRS and CDR2 YFSETQ. The V and J ends lost 0 bases and 4 bases respectively, with 16 bases between them. CDR3 length: 16 amino acids. The full variable domain, with the rest looked up from reference TRBV5-1 and TRBJ2-5, is KAGVTQTPRYLIKTRGQQVTLSCSPISGHRSVSWYQQTPGQGLQFLFEYFSETQRNKGNFPGRFSGRQFSNSRSEMNVSTLELGDSALYLCASSLAHSVSGETQYFGPGTRLLVL.

The chain joins TRBV4-2 to TRBJ1-2, with D perhaps matching TRBD1 (5 bases). V was trimmed by 5 bases and J by 4 bases, leaving 11 bases between them. The CDR3 contains 13 residues. Germline assignment: CDR1 LGHNA and CDR2 YNFKEQ. The CDR3 DNA is TGTGCCAGCAGCTCCCGACAGTTCTATGGCTACACCTTC. Protein sequence: CASSSRQFYGYTF.

This clonotype occurred many times. The CDR3 protein is CSARDGGLAFPYF. CDR3 DNA: TGCAGTGCTAGAGATGGGGGTCTAGCTTTTCCGTATTTT. This chain joins TRBV20-1 and TRBJ2-3; perhaps D is TRBD1 or TRBD2 (5 bases each). V was cut by 0 bases and J by 14 bases, with 18 bases left in between. The germline V gene encodes CDR1 DFQATT and CDR2 SNEGSKA (reference sequence). The CDR3 is 13 residues long.

In this sample, this clonotype turned up many times. V is TRBV6-9 and J is TRBJ2-5, with 9 bases fitting TRBD2. CDR3 length: 18 amino acids. Germline V gene sequence: CDR1 MNHGY, CDR2 SVAAGI. V shed 4 bases, J shed 1 base, and the junction held 13 bases outside the gene matches. In DNA, the CDR3 is TGTGCCAGCAGTTTTTCCCCTTTTCGTAGCGGGAGCCAAGAGACCCAGTACTTC. It is translated as CASSFSPFRSGSQETQYF.

This clonotype was observed at least ten times. The rearrangement joins TRBV7-2 to TRBJ2-1; perhaps TRBD1 as D (5 bases). Germline V gene data show CDR1 as SGHTA and CDR2 as FQGNSA. V lost 2 bases to trimming and J lost 7 bases, with 9 bases between them. The CDR3 is 13 amino acids. The CDR3 region has the DNA TGTGCCAGCAGCTTAATTAAGGGGAATGAGCAGTTCTTC. It codes for CASSLIKGNEQFF.

This clonotype was seen ten or more times. V and J are TRBV9 and TRBJ1-2, with D perhaps matching TRBD1 (5 bases). Trimming took 5 bases from V and 8 from J, leaving 16 bases between them. The CDR3 is 13 residues long. Germline CDR1 is SGDLS and CDR2 is YYNGEE. CDR3 loop: CASSRRTLDGYTF. DNA of the CDR3: TGTGCCAGCAGTAGGCGGACATTAGACGGCTACACCTTC.

This clonotype occurred many times. The V gene is TRBV7-9, the J gene TRBJ1-5; D is uncertain. Germline lookup yields CDR1 SEHNR and CDR2 FQNEAQ (reference sequence). The CDR3 runs 12 residues. Trimming cost V 5 bases and J 5 bases, with 7 bases left between them. The chain's CDR3 is CASSVEDQPQHF. The CDR3 DNA follows: TGTGCCAGCAGCGTGGAAGATCAGCCCCAGCATTTT.

This clonotype was counted at least ten times. The rearrangement uses TRBV4-3 and TRBJ1-4; D unclear. Per germline, CDR1 LGHNA and CDR2 YSLEER. V was shortened by 6 bases and J by 5 bases, with 10 bases between the two germline ends. There are 13 residues in the CDR3. CDR3 protein: CASSEWSNEKLFF. CDR3 in DNA: TGCGCCAGCAGTGAATGGTCGAATGAAAAACTGTTTTTT.